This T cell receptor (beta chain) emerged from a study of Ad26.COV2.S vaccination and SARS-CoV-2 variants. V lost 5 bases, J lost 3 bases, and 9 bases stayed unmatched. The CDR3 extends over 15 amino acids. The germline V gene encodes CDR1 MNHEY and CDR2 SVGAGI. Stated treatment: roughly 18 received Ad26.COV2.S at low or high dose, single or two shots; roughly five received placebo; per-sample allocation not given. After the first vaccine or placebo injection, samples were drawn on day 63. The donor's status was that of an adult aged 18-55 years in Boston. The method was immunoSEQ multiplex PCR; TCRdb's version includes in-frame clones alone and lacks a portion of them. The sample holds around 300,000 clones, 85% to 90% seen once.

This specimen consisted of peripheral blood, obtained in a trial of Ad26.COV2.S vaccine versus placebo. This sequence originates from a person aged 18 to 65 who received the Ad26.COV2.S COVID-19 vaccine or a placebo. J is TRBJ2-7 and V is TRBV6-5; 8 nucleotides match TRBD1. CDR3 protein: CASSPRTGLFYEQYF. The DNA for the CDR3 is TGTGCCAGCAGTCCTAGGACAGGGTTGTTCTACGAGCAGTACTTC.